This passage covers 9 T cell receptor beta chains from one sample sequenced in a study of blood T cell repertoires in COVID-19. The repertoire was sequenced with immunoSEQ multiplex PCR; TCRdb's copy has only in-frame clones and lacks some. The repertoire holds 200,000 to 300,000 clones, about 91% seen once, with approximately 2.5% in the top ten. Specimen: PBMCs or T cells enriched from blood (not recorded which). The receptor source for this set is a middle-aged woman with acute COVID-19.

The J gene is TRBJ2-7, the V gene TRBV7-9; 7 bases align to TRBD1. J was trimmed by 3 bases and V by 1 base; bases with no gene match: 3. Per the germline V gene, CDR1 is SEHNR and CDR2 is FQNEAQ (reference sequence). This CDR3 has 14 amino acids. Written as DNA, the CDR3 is TGTGCCAGCAGCTTAGGAGGGACAGTCTACGAGCAGTACTTC. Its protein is CASSLGGTVYEQYF.

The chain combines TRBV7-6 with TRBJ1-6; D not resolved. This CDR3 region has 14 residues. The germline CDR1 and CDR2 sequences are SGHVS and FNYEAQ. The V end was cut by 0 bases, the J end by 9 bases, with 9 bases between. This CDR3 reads CASSLASGSSPLHF. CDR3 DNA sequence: TGTGCCAGCAGCTTAGCTTCGGGGAGTTCACCCCTCCACTTT.

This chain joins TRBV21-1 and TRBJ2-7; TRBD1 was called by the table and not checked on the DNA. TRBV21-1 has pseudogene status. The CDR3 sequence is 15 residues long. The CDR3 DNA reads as TGTGCCAGCAGCAGGGCCCGAGAATCAAGCTACGAGCAGTACGTC. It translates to CASSRARESSYEQYV.

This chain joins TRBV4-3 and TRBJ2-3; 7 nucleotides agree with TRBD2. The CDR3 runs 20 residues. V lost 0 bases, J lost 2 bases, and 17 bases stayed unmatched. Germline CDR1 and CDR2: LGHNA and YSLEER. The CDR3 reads CASSQEGADQVSGNTDTQYF. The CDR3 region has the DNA TGCGCCAGCAGCCAAGAAGGGGCGGATCAGGTAAGCGGGAACACAGATACGCAGTATTTT.

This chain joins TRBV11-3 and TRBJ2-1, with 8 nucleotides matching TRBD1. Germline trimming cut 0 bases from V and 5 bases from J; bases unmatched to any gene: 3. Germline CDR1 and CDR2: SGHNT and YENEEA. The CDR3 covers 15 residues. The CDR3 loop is CASSLDDRGHNEQFF. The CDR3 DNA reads TGTGCCAGCAGCTTAGACGACAGGGGCCACAATGAGCAGTTCTTC.

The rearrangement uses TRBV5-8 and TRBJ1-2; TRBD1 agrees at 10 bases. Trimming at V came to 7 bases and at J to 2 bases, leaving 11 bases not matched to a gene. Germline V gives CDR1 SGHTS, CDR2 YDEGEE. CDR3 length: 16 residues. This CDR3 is CASGSLGQGKNYGYTF. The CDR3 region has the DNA TGTGCCAGCGGATCTTTGGGACAGGGGAAGAACTATGGCTACACCTTC.

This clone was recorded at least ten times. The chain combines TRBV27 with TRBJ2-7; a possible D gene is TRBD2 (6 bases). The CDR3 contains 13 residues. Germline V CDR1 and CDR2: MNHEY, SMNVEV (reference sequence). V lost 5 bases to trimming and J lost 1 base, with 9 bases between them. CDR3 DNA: TGTGCCAGCAGTCCGGGACTTTCCTACGAGCAGTACTTC. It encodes CASSPGLSYEQYF.

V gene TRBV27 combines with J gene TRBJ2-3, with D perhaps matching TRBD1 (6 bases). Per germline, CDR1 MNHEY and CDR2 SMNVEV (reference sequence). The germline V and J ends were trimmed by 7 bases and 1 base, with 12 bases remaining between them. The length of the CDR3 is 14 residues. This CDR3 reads CASTRQDRTDTQYF. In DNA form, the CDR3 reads TGTGCCAGCACTCGACAGGATCGCACAGATACGCAGTATTTT.

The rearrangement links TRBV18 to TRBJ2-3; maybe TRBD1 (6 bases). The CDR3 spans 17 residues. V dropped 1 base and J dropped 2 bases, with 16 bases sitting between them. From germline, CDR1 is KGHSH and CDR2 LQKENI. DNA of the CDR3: TGTGCCAGCTCACCACTAATGGACAGAACCTACACAGATACGCAGTATTTT. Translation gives CASSPLMDRTYTDTQYF.